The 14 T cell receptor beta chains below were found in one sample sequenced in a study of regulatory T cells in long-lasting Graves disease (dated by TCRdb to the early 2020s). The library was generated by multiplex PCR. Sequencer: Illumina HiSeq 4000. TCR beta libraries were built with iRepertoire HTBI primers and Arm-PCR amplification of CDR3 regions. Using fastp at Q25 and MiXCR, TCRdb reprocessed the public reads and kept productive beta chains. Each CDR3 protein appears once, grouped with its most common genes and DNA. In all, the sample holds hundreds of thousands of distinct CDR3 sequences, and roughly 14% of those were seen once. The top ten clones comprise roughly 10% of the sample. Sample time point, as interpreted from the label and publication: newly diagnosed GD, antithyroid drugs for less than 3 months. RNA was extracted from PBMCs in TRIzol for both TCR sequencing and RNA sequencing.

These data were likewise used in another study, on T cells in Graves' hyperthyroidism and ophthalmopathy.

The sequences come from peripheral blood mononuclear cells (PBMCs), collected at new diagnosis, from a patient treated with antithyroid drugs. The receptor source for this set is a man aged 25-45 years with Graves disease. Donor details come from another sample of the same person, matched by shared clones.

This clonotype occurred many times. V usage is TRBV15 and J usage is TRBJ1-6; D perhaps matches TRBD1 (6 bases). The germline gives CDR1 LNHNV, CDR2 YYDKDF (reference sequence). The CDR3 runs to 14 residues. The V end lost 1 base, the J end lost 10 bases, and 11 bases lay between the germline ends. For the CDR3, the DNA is TGTGCCACCAGCAGAGGGGGGGGCGTCTCACCCCTCCACTTT. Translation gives CATSRGGGVSPLHF. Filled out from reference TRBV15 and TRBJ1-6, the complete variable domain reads DAMVIQNPRYQVTQFGKPVTLSCSQTLNHNVMYWYQQKSSQAPKLLFHYYDKDFNNEADTPDNFQSRRPNTSFCFLDIRSPGLGDTAMYLCATSRGGGVSPLHFGNGTRLTVT.

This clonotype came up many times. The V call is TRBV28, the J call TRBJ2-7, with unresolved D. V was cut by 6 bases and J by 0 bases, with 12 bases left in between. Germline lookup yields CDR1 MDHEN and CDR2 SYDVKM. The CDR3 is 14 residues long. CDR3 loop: CASRDTATSYEQYF. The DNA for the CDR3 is TGTGCCAGCAGAGATACAGCCACCTCCTACGAGCAGTACTTC.

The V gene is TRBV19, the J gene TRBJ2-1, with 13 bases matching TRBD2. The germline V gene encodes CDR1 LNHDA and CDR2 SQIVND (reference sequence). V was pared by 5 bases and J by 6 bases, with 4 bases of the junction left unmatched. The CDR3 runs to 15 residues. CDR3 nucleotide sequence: TGTGCCAGTAGTCCGACTAGCGGGAGGCCCAATGAGCAGTTCTTC. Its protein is CASSPTSGRPNEQFF.

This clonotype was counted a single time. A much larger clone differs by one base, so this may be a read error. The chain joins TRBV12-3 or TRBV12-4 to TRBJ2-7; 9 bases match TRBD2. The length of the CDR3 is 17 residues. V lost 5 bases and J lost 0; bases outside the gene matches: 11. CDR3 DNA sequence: TGTGCCAGCAGTCACAAGACTAGCGGCCCGAGCTCCTACGAGCAGTACTTC. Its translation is CASSHKTSGPSSYEQYF.

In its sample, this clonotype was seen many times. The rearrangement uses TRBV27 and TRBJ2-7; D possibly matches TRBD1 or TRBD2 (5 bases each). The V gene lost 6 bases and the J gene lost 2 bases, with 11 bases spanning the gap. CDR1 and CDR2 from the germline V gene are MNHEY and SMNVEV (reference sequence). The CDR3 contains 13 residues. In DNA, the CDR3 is TGTGCCAGCAGCTGGGACGGAACCTACGAGCAGTACTTC. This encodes CASSWDGTYEQYF.

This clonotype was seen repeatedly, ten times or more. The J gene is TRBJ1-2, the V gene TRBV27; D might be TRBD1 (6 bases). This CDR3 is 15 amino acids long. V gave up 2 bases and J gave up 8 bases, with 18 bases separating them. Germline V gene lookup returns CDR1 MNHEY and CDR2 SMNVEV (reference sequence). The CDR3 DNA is TGTGCCAGCAGTTTAATGACAGGAGCCACGGGAGGCTACACCTTC. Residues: CASSLMTGATGGYTF.

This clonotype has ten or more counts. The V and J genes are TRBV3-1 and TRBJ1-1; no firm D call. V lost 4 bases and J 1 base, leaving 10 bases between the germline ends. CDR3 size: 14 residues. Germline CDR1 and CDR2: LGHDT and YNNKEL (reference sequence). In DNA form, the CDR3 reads TGTGCCAGCAGCCCACCTATACAGAACACTGAAGCTTTCTTT. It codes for CASSPPIQNTEAFF.

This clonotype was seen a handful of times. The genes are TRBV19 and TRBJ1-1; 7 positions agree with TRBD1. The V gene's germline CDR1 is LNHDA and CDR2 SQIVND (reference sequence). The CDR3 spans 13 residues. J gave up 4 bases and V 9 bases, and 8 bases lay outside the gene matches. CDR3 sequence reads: CASRQGIGTEAFF. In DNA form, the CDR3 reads TGTGCCAGCCGACAGGGAATTGGCACTGAAGCTTTCTTT.

The CDR3 region is CASSPAQLTPRGYTF. The CDR3 coding sequence is TGTGCCAGCAGTCCTGCTCAATTGACCCCTCGGGGCTACACCTTC. The chain combines TRBV25-1 with TRBJ1-2, with D uncertain. V lost 5 bases to trimming and J lost 8 bases, with 21 bases between them. Germline CDR1 is MGHDK and CDR2 is SYGVNS. The CDR3 totals 15 residues.

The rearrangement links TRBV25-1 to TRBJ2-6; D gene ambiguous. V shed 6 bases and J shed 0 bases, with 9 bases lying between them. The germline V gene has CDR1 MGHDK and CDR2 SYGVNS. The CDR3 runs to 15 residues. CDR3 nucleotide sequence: TGTGCCAGCAGCCAGGATTTCTCTGGGGCCAACGTCCTGACTTTC. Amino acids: CASSQDFSGANVLTF.

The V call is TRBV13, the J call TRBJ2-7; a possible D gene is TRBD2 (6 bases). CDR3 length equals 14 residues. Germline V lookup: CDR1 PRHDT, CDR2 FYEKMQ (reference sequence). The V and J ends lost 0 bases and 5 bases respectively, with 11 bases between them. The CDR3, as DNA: TGTGCCAGCAGCTTAGGGGGACTCACAGACGAGCAGTACTTC. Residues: CASSLGGLTDEQYF.

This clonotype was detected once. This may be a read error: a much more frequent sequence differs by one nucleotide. The CDR3 reads CATSDLIGIGTSVANEQFF. The CDR3 nucleotides are TGTGCCACCAGTGATTTAATTGGAATAGGGACTAGCGTGGCAAATGAACAGTTCTTC. This rearrangement joins TRBV24-1 to TRBJ2-1; TRBD2 matches at 10 bases. Germline V gene data show CDR1 as KGHDR and CDR2 as SFDVKD. The CDR3 is 19 residues long.

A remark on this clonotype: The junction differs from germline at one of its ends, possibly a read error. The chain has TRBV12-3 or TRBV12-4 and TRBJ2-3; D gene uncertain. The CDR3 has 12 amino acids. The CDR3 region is CASSFRTDAQYF. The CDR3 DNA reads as TGTGCCAGCAGTTTCCGCACAGATGCGCAGTATTTT.

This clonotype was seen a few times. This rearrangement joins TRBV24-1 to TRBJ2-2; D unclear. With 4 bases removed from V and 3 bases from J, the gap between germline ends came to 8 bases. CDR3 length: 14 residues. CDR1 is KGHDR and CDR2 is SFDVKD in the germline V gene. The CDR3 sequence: CATSDRSYTGELFF. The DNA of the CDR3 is TGTGCCACCAGTGACCGGAGTTACACCGGGGAGCTGTTTTTT.